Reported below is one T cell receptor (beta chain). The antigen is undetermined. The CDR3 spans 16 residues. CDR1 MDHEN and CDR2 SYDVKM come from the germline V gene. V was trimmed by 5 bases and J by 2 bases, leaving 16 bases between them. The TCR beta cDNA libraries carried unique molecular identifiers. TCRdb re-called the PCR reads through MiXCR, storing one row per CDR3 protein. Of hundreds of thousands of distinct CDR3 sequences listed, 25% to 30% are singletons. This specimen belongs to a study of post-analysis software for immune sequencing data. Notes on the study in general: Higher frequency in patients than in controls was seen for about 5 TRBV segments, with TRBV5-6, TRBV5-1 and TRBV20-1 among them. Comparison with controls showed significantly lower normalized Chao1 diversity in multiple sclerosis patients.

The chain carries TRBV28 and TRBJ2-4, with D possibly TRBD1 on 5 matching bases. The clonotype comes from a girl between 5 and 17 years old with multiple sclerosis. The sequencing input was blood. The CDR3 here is CASSMTVQAPKNIQYF. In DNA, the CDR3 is TGTGCCAGCAGTATGACAGTTCAAGCACCCAAAAACATTCAGTACTTC.